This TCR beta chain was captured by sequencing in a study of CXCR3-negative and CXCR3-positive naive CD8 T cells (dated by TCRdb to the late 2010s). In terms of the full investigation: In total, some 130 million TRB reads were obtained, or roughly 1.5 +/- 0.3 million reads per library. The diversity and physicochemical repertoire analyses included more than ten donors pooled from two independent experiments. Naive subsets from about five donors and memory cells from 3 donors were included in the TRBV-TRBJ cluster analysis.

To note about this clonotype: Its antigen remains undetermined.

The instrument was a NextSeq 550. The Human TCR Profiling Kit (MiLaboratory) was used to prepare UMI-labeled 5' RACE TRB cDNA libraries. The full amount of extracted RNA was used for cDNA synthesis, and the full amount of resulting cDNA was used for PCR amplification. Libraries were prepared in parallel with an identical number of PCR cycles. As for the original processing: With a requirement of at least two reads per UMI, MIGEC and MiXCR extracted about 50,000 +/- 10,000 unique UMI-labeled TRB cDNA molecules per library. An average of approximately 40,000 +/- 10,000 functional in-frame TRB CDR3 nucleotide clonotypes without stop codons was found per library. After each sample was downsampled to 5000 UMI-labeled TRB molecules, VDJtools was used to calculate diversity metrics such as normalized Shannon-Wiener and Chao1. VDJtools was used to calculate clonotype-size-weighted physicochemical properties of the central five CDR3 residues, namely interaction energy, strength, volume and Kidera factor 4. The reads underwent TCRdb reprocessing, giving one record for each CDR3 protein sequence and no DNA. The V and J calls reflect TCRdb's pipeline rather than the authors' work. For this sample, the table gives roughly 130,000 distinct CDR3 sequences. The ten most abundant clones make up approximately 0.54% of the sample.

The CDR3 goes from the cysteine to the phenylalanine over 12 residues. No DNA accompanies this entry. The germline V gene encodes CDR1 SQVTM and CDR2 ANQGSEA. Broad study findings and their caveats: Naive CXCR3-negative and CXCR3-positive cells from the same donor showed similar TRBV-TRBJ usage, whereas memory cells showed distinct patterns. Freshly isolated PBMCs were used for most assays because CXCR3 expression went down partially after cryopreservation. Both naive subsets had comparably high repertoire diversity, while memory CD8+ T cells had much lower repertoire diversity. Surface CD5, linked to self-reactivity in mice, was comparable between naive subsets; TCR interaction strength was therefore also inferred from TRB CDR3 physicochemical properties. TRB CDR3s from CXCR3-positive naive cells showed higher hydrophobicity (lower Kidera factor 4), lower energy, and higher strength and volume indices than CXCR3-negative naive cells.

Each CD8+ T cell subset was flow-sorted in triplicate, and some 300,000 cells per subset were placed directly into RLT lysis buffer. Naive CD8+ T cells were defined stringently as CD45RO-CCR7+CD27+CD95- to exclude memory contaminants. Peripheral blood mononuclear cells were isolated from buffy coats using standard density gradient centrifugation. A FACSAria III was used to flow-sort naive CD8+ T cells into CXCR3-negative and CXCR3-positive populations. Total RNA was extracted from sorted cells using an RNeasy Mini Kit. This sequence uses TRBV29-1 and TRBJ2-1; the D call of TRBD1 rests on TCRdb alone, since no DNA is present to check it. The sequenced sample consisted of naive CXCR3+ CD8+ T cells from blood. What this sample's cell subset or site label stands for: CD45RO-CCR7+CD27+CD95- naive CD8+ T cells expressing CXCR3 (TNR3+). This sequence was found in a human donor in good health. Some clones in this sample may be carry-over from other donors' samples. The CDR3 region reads CSVEVGGSGQFF.